A selection of T cell receptor beta chains follows, all from one sample in a study of cytomegalovirus exposure and HLA in healthy donors. Some clones are missing from TCRdb's copy, which holds only in-frame ones; the method was immunoSEQ multiplex PCR. The sample lists fewer than 120,000 clones, 70% to 85% occurring once. What was sequenced was PBMCs. The receptors were gathered from a man between 25 and 39 years old in good health and CMV-seropositive. Each CDR3 is given with its conserved first and last residue. A D gene is named only where the DNA matches it firmly. For some rows the clone size is stated as once, few or many, or as a class when expanded; others skip it.

>TRBJ1-3|-|-|TRBV5-6
CASSLRSVSSGNTIYF
TGTGCCAGCAGCTTGCGGAGCGTCAGCTCTGGAAACACCATATATTTT
>TRBJ2-5|once|-|TRBV9
CASSVGGGRETQYF
TGTGCCAGCAGCGTAGGTGGAGGGCGAGAGACCCAGTACTTC
>TRBJ1-1|-|-|TRBV19
CASSMKRTEAFF
TGTGCCAGTAGTATGAAGAGGACTGAAGCTTTCTTT
>TRBJ2-1|-|-|TRBV9
CASSVAPGGGDLYNEQFF
TGTGCCAGCAGCGTAGCCCCCGGAGGGGGGGACCTTTACAATGAGCAGTTCTTC
>TRBJ2-5|once|-|TRBV29-1
CSVGDIEETQYF
TGCAGCGTTGGAGACATTGAAGAGACCCAGTACTTC
>TRBJ2-3|-|TRBD2|TRBV10-3
CAIAPSGGLEGTQYF
TGTGCCATCGCTCCGAGCGGGGGGTTGGAAGGTACGCAGTATTTT
>TRBJ1-5|-|TRBD1|TRBV5-1
CASSAGTGGNQPQHF
TGCGCCAGCAGCGCCGGGACAGGGGGCAATCAGCCCCAGCATTTT
>TRBJ1-5|few|TRBD1|TRBV5-6
CASSVNRGPSNQPQHF
TGTGCCAGCAGCGTTAACAGGGGGCCTAGCAATCAGCCCCAGCATTTT
>TRBJ2-2|-|-|TRBV28
CASSLFGKIGGQGQTNTGELFF
TGTGCCAGCAGTTTATTCGGAAAGATCGGTGGGCAGGGTCAAACGAACACCGGGGAGCTGTTTTTT
>TRBJ1-1|-|-|TRBV7-9
CSSSHNLGGTEAFF
TGTTCCAGCAGCCACAACCTGGGGGGGACTGAAGCTTTCTTT
>TRBJ2-3|-|TRBD1|TRBV5-4
CASSLGVDRGLDTQYF
TGTGCCAGCAGCTTGGGCGTTGACAGGGGGCTTGATACGCAGTATTTT
>TRBJ2-2|-|-|TRBV27
CASSFSTGNTGELFF
TGTGCCAGCAGTTTTTCTACAGGGAACACCGGGGAGCTGTTTTTT
>TRBJ2-3|-|TRBD2|TRBV7-9
CASSLEAGGRWFAQYF
TGTGCCAGCAGTCTAGAGGCGGGGGGGCGGTGGTTTGCGCAGTATTTT
>TRBJ1-1|-|TRBD1|TRBV10-3
CAIRGDRANTEAFF
TGTGCCATCAGGGGGGACAGGGCGAACACTGAAGCTTTCTTT
>TRBJ1-5|-|TRBD1|TRBV27
CASSLIGQGVWGNQPQHF
TGTGCCAGCAGTTTGATAGGACAGGGAGTCTGGGGCAATCAGCCCCAGCATTTT
>TRBJ1-2|-|TRBD1|TRBV19
CASISTGAYYYGYTF
TGTGCCAGTATTTCGACAGGGGCGTATTACTATGGCTACACCTTC
>TRBJ2-7|once|TRBD2|TRBV7-9
CASSSSGGGYEQYF
TGTGCCAGCAGCTCTAGCGGGGGAGGCTACGAGCAGTACTTC
>TRBJ1-1|few|-|TRBV19
CATRQHTEAFF
TGTGCCACCAGACAGCATACTGAAGCTTTCTTT
>TRBJ2-2|few|-|TRBV4-3
CASSQGVGGRAGELFF
TGCGCCAGCAGCCAAGGGGTCGGGGGTCGGGCCGGGGAGCTGTTTTTT
>TRBJ1-1|-|-|TRBV6-5
CASSYSFGTEAFF
TGTGCCAGCAGTTACTCTTTCGGCACTGAAGCTTTCTTT
>TRBJ2-7|-|-|TRBV6-5
CASSYSTWPGGEQYF
TGTGCCAGCAGTTACTCGACTTGGCCCGGGGGCGAGCAGTACTTC
>TRBJ2-1|-|TRBD1|TRBV19
CASSIGTGFEQFF
TGTGCCAGTAGTATAGGGACAGGGTTTGAGCAGTTCTTC
>TRBJ2-2|-|TRBD2|TRBV11-2
CASFRGGTGELFF
TGTGCCAGCTTTCGGGGGGGCACCGGGGAGCTGTTTTTT
>TRBJ2-3|-|-|TRBV5-1
CASSHGAGVWDTQYF
TGCGCCAGCAGCCATGGGGCAGGGGTTTGGGATACGCAGTATTTT
>TRBJ1-1|-|-|TRBV30
CAWSVFNMNTEAFF
TGTGCCTGGAGTGTATTTAACATGAACACTGAAGCTTTCTTT
>TRBJ1-1|many|-|TRBV28
CASTLAGRGTTEAFF
TGTGCCAGCACCCTAGCCGGGAGGGGGACCACTGAAGCTTTCTTT
>TRBJ2-1|-|-|TRBV11-2
CASSSQGRDEQFF
TGTGCCAGCAGCTCCCAGGGGAGGGATGAGCAGTTCTTC
>TRBJ2-7|-|-|TRBV4-3
CASSQDAAALSYEQYF
TGCGCCAGCAGCCAAGATGCGGCCGCACTCTCCTACGAGCAGTACTTC